Only a few counts were recorded for the clone carrying this T cell receptor beta chain. RNA transcripts gave rise to amplified TCR beta CDR3 regions. With the HTBI primer set, the TCR CDR3 went through a first round of RT-PCR. Via MiXCR, TCRdb re-called the multiplex PCR reads, giving one row per CDR3 protein. Of hundreds of thousands of distinct CDR3 sequences in the sample, approximately 15% were seen once. The sample is drawn from a study of T cells in Graves' hyperthyroidism and ophthalmopathy. Trimming cost V 5 bases and J 0 bases, with 17 bases left between them. Germline V lookup: CDR1 MNHEY, CDR2 SVGEGT. The CDR3 runs 17 residues. Diagnosis relied on clinical symptoms, serum thyroxine and TRAb, thyroid ultrasound and orbital computed tomography.

The sequence was obtained from a woman aged 18-30 years with Graves' hyperthyroidism. The sequenced sample consisted of blood. This chain joins TRBV6-2 or TRBV6-3 and TRBJ1-5; D is ambiguous. CDR3 coding DNA: TGTGCCAGCAGTCGTCTTAATCAGCTTTATAGCAATCAGCCCCAGCATTTT. This codes for CASSRLNQLYSNQPQHF.